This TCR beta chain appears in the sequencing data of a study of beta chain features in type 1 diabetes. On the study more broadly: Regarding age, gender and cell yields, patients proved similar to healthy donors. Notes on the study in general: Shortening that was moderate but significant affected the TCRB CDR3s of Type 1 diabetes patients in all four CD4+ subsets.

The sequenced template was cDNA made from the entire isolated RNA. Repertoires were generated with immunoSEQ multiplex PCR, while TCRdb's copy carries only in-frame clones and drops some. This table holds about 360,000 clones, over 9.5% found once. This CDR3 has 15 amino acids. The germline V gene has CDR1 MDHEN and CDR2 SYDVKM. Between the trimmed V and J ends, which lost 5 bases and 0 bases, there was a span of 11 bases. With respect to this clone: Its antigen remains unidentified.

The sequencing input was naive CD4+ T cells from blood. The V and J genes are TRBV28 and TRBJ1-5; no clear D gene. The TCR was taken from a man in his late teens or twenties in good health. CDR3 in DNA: TGTGCCAGCAGTCAACAGTTTCTTAGCAATCAGCCCCAGCATTTT. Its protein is CASSQQFLSNQPQHF.